This is a list of T cell receptor beta chains from one sample in a study of shared clonotypes between healthy human individuals. Using immunoSEQ multiplex PCR, the repertoire was profiled, and TCRdb retains in-frame clones only, with some absent. The sample consists of fewer than 700,000 clones, around 78% of them appearing once. Sequenced sample: PBMCs. Every receptor here comes from a woman between 35 and 50 years old in good health. Some clones in this sample may be carry-over from other donors' samples. Both conserved end residues are part of each CDR3. The D gene is left open where the match is weak. Not all rows give a size; the values are once, few, many and, for expanded clones, a class.

J gene,D gene,clone size,V gene,CDR3 DNA,CDR3 protein
TRBJ2-7,TRBD2,-,TRBV2,TGTGCCAGCAGTGCTAGCGGGGGGTCCTACGAGCAGTACTTC,CASSASGGSYEQYF
TRBJ2-5,-,once,TRBV18,TGTGCCAGCTCCACAGGTGCTCGAGAGACCCAGTACTTC,CASSTGARETQYF
TRBJ2-3,-,few,TRBV9,TGTGCCAGCCAAGCGGATTACACAGATACGCAGTATTTT,CASQADYTDTQYF
TRBJ2-7,-,-,TRBV7-9,TGTGCCAGCAGTCAGGACAAAAACTCCTACGAGCAGTACTTC,CASSQDKNSYEQYF
TRBJ2-3,TRBD2,once,TRBV19,TGTGCCAGTAACATGGGGACTAGCGGGAGCCTCACAGATACGCAGTATTTT,CASNMGTSGSLTDTQYF
TRBJ2-1,-,-,TRBV5-5,TGTGCCAGCAGCCTGGACCTTGGGGGTTACAATGAGCAGTTCTTC,CASSLDLGGYNEQFF
TRBJ2-7,-,-,TRBV11-2,TGTGCCAGCAGCTTCAGCGGGCGGGTCGAGCAGTACTTC,CASSFSGRVEQYF
TRBJ2-2,TRBD1,-,TRBV9,TGTGCCAGCAGCGTAACCGGGACAGAGGCCGGGGAGCTGTTTTTT,CASSVTGTEAGELFF
TRBJ1-2,-,-,TRBV5-4,TGTGCCAGCAGCTTTACAGGGAACTCTTATGGCTACACCTTC,CASSFTGNSYGYTF
TRBJ2-3,-,-,TRBV18,TGTGCCAGCTCACCTGGGCAGACCCTTAGCACAGATACGCAGTATTTT,CASSPGQTLSTDTQYF
TRBJ2-5,TRBD2,few,TRBV5-1,TGCGCCAGCAGCGCCGGGACTAGCGGGTCTCCAGGGGAGTACTTC,CASSAGTSGSPGEYF
TRBJ2-1,-,-,TRBV25-1,TGTGCCAGCAGTGAATTGACCGGACGCAATGAGCAGTTCTTC,CASSELTGRNEQFF
TRBJ1-5,-,-,TRBV2,TGTGCCAGCAGTCCCACGGACAGTAATCAGCCCCAGCATTTT,CASSPTDSNQPQHF
TRBJ2-7,-,-,TRBV7-6,TGTGCCAGCAGCTTAACCCTAACGGGCAAGTGGTTCCCGGGGGAGCAGTACTTC,CASSLTLTGKWFPGEQYF
TRBJ1-2,TRBD1,-,TRBV5-6,TGTGCCAGCAGCATCAGGGGGGGCTACACCTTC,CASSIRGGYTF
TRBJ2-5,TRBD1,-,TRBV28,TGTGCCAGCAGGCGGACAGGGAGCGAGACCCAGTACTTC,CASRRTGSETQYF
TRBJ2-5,-,few,TRBV29-1,TGCAGCGTGGGGGGGGCTCAAGAGACCCAGTACTTC,CSVGGAQETQYF
TRBJ2-5,-,-,TRBV7-9,TGTGCCAGCAGCCCCCCAGGGTTGGGAGAGTCCCAGTACTTC,CASSPPGLGESQYF
TRBJ2-1,-,-,TRBV7-3,TGTGCCAGCAGCTCCCCACCGGTCCCTGAGCAGTTCTTC,CASSSPPVPEQFF
TRBJ2-1,TRBD2,-,TRBV28,TGTGCCAGCTTGACTAGCGGGTCCTACAATGAGCAGTTCTTC,CASLTSGSYNEQFF
TRBJ2-1,-,-,TRBV11-3,TGTGCCAGCAGTTTATACGGGACTCCCGACAATGAGCAGTTCTTC,CASSLYGTPDNEQFF
TRBJ2-1,-,-,TRBV11-3,TGTGCCAGCAGCTTAGACGGCTACAATGAGCAGTTCTTC,CASSLDGYNEQFF
TRBJ2-1,-,-,TRBV7-9,TGTGCCAGCAGCCCGTGGGAACTCAATGAGCAGTTCTTC,CASSPWELNEQFF
TRBJ2-7,-,-,TRBV5-1,TGCGCCAGCAGCCCCACCCCAGGCGTGGCCTACGAGCAGTACTTC,CASSPTPGVAYEQYF
TRBJ2-1,-,-,TRBV7-2,TGTGCCAGCAGCGTGATAAGCTCCTACAATGAGCAGTTCTTC,CASSVISSYNEQFF
TRBJ2-1,TRBD2,-,TRBV7-2,TGTGCCAGCAGACTAGCGGGAGTCCTTCTTAATGAGCAGTTCTTC,CASRLAGVLLNEQFF
TRBJ2-1,TRBD2,-,TRBV27,TGTGCCAGCAGTTTATTGGCCGGTGGGGGGCGAAGAGGACTAGCGAGGGAGGATGAGCAGTTCTTC,CASSLLAGGGRRGLAREDEQFF
TRBJ2-2,TRBD1,-,TRBV28,TGTGCCAGCAGTTTATACGGAGGTGGACAGGGACCGAACACCGGGGAGCTGTTTTTT,CASSLYGGGQGPNTGELFF
TRBJ1-1,-,-,TRBV18,TGTGCCAGCTCACCGACAGGAGGTGAAGCTTTCTTT,CASSPTGGEAFF
TRBJ1-2,-,-,TRBV14,TGTGCCAGCAGCCAAGGGGTGACAGCGGGGGTCTATGGCTACACCTTC,CASSQGVTAGVYGYTF
TRBJ2-1,TRBD2,-,TRBV9,TGTGCCAGCAGCGTAGGACTAGCGACCCACAATGAGCAGTTCTTC,CASSVGLATHNEQFF
TRBJ2-7,TRBD2,-,TRBV28,TGTGCCAGCAGTTTCGCCACTAGCGGGAGTCACTACGAGCAGTACTTC,CASSFATSGSHYEQYF
TRBJ2-7,TRBD1,few,TRBV7-2,TGTGCCAGCAGCCCCCGGGACAGCTCCTACGAGCAGTACTTC,CASSPRDSSYEQYF
TRBJ2-7,TRBD1,-,TRBV18,TGTGCCAGCTCACCCCGGGACAGGGGGTCCTACGAGCAGTACTTC,CASSPRDRGSYEQYF
TRBJ2-1,TRBD2,-,TRBV28,TGTGCCAGCAGTTTGGATCGCCAGCGGGGTCTCTTC,CASSLDRQRGLF